The sequence of this T cell receptor beta chain was determined in a study of blood T cell repertoires in COVID-19 (dated by TCRdb to the early 2020s). For the study in its entirety: The collaborator samples originated in the United States, Italy and Spain and spanned the acute and convalescent phases of COVID-19. The prospective study material was composed of cDNA or gDNA derived from T cells, B-cell-depleted T cells, or PBMCs. The dataset comprised deeply sampled blood TCRbeta repertoires from subjects exposed to, actively infected with, or recovered from COVID-19. The repertoires were released in a freely available public database intended as a resource for research on the immune response to SARS-CoV-2. Samples were obtained from the ongoing ImmuneRACE study (first 160 participants) and from 1,254 subjects provided by 6 global collaborators. The sample metadata nearly always contained a de-identified subject ID, COVID-19 status, age in years and sex. HLA class I and class II types, where available, came from metadata supplied by the sample provider rather than from assay-based typing. Overall study outcomes, separate from this receptor: Clinical and demographic metadata were provided uncurated, with the amount varying by source and participant.

The immunoSEQ Assay, a bias-controlled multiplex PCR, was used to amplify TCRbeta CDR3 regions from genomic DNA. The source study handled its data this way. Within the assay, amplification of reference gene primers was used to estimate how many nucleated cells each sample contained. To quantify the absolute abundance of each unique TCRbeta CDR3 rearrangement, sequence reads were collapsed and filtered. For each sample, productive Simpson clonality was calculated by taking the square root of Simpson's diversity index across productive rearrangements. Entries here come from immuneACCESS through TCRdb and include only in-frame sequences with V and J called. Some clones fail to appear in such tables; in the studies checked, an unresolved V gene covers under half of the shortfall, and the cause of the remainder is unknown. Clone size and the V and J calls come from that table; the DNA yielded D and trimming. The sample profile shows under 150,000 clones; around nine tenths of them were found once. Of the sample, 10% falls within the top ten clones.

This clone was detected only once. Which antigen it targets is not known. The record has no base qualities; no much larger clone is one base away. The CDR3 covers 15 residues, taking in both the cysteine and the phenylalanine. Only the CDR3 region is kept as DNA, spanning 45 bases read in frame from base 1. Trimming removed 6 bases from V and 6 bases from J; the gene matches leave 9 bases unexplained. From the germline V gene (reference sequence), CDR1 is SGHNT and CDR2 is YYREEE. Whole blood was collected in K2EDTA tubes by collaborating institutions according to the institutions' own protocols. For TCRbeta analysis, collaborators shipped samples as frozen whole blood, isolated PBMCs, or DNA extracted from either of those sample types.

The receptor's source is a man aged 50-60 years with active or convalescent COVID-19. Sequenced material: peripheral blood. The sequence links TRBV5-4 to TRBJ2-7; 13 central bases correspond to TRBD2. The nucleotides read TGTGCCAGCAAGCAGGCCGGGACTAGCGGGATCGAGCAGTACTTC. Its coded protein is CASKQAGTSGIEQYF. Full variable domain (CDR3 extended with the reference TRBV5-4 and TRBJ2-7 proteins): ETGVTQSPTHLIKTRGQQVTLRCSSQSGHNTVSWYQQALGQGPQFIFQYYREEENGRGNFPPRFSGLQFPNYSSELNVNALELDDSALYLCASKQAGTSGIEQYFGPGTRLTVT.